These T cell receptor beta chains were read from a single sample in a study of shared clonotypes between healthy human individuals. Method: immunoSEQ multiplex PCR; TCRdb's copy keeps in-frame clones and lacks some. The sample records over 400,000 clones, 95% to 97% being singletons. Sequenced sample: naive CD4+ T cells sorted from blood. The receptor source for this set is a woman younger than 45 in good health. CDR3s include the opening cysteine and the closing phenylalanine or tryptophan. D genes are given only for firm matches. Expanded clones get a size class; other rows say once, few or many, or leave the size out.

D gene	J gene	CDR3 length	V gene	clone size	CDR3 protein	CDR3 DNA
-	TRBJ1-2	14	TRBV5-5	-	CASSTRVLAGGYTF	TGTGCCAGCAGCACCCGCGTATTGGCCGGAGGCTACACCTTC
-	TRBJ2-7	14	TRBV19	-	CASSPDSFTYEQYF	TGTGCCAGTAGTCCGGACAGTTTTACCTACGAGCAGTACTTC
TRBD2	TRBJ2-2	14	TRBV14	-	CATRFSGSTGELFF	TGTGCCACTCGTTTCAGCGGGAGCACCGGGGAGCTGTTTTTT
-	TRBJ2-3	16	TRBV9	-	CASSAGLFAGTDTQYF	TGTGCCAGCAGCGCCGGACTATTCGCGGGCACAGATACGCAGTATTTT
TRBD1	TRBJ2-3	15	TRBV27	-	CASSHRDRVTDTQYF	TGTGCCAGCAGCCACCGGGACAGGGTCACAGATACGCAGTATTTT
-	TRBJ2-7	12	TRBV11-2	few	CASSPSSYEQYF	TGTGCCAGCAGCCCCAGCTCCTACGAGCAGTACTTC
-	TRBJ1-2	15	TRBV7-9	-	CASSLTAGSHYGYTF	TGTGCCAGCAGCTTAACGGCAGGTAGTCATTATGGCTACACCTTC
-	TRBJ2-3	16	TRBV7-9	-	CASSPTGTSKTDTQYF	TGTGCCAGCAGCCCCACCGGGACATCTAAAACAGATACGCAGTATTTT
-	TRBJ1-1	13	TRBV10-1	once	CASSGHGYTEAFF	TGCGCCAGCAGTGGTCACGGGTACACTGAAGCTTTCTTT
-	TRBJ2-1	11	TRBV19	-	CASGLFNEQFF	TGTGCCAGCGGACTTTTCAATGAGCAGTTCTTC
TRBD2	TRBJ2-5	16	TRBV6-5	-	CASSSVAGGLQETQYF	TGTGCCAGCAGTTCAGTAGCGGGAGGGTTGCAAGAGACCCAGTACTTC
-	TRBJ1-1	13	TRBV28	-	CASSINGWTEAFF	TGTGCCAGCAGCATAAATGGATGGACTGAAGCTTTCTTT
-	TRBJ1-2	13	TRBV2	once	CASSAGRAYGYTF	TGTGCCAGCAGTGCTGGCAGGGCCTATGGCTACACCTTC
-	TRBJ1-5	14	TRBV9	-	CASSVALSNQPQHF	TGTGCCAGCAGCGTAGCACTCAGCAATCAGCCCCAGCATTTT
-	TRBJ1-4	16	TRBV27	-	CASSLSRTATNEKLFF	TGTGCCAGCAGTTTATCGAGGACAGCAACTAATGAAAAACTGTTTTTT
-	TRBJ2-2	13	TRBV2	-	CASSTQNTGELFF	TGTGCCAGCAGTACGCAGAACACCGGGGAGCTGTTTTTT
-	TRBJ1-3	15	TRBV18	-	CASSRQDRNVDTIYF	TGTGCCAGCTCCCGACAGGACCGGAACGTGGACACCATATATTTT
TRBD2	TRBJ2-1	13	TRBV28	-	CASYLAGADEQFF	TGTGCCAGCTACCTAGCGGGAGCGGATGAGCAGTTCTTC
-	TRBJ2-7	14	TRBV29-1	-	CSALKYGPPHEQYF	TGCAGCGCCCTTAAATACGGCCCACCCCACGAGCAGTACTTC
TRBD1	TRBJ2-7	13	TRBV10-2	-	CASSGQGAGGQYF	TGCGCCAGCAGTGGGCAGGGGGCCGGGGGGCAGTACTTC
-	TRBJ2-5	15	TRBV28	once	CASRAAGADQETQYF	TGTGCCAGCAGGGCGGCGGGGGCCGACCAAGAGACCCAGTACTTC
-	TRBJ1-5	14	TRBV19	-	CASATWDSNQPQHF	TGTGCCAGTGCTACTTGGGATAGTAATCAGCCCCAGCATTTT
TRBD1	TRBJ2-6	16	TRBV19	-	CASSGQGNFGANVLTF	TGTGCCAGTAGTGGACAGGGGAATTTTGGGGCCAACGTCCTGACTTTC
-	TRBJ2-3	13	TRBV10-3	-	CAISVLGTDTQYF	TGTGCCATCAGTGTTCTCGGCACAGATACGCAGTATTTT
-	TRBJ2-7	16	TRBV11-2	-	CASSLGLTGPTYEQYF	TGTGCCAGCAGCTTGGGATTGACAGGACCCACCTACGAGCAGTACTTC
-	TRBJ1-4	14	TRBV5-3	-	CARSFSLAGVKLFF	TGTGCCAGAAGCTTTAGTTTGGCGGGAGTAAAACTGTTTTTT
TRBD1	TRBJ2-3	13	TRBV5-1	-	CASSLATGQRQYF	TGCGCCAGCAGCTTGGCTACGGGACAGAGGCAGTATTTT
-	TRBJ2-7	14	TRBV6-5	-	CASSHRREHDEQYF	TGTGCCAGCAGCCACCGAAGAGAGCACGACGAGCAGTACTTC
TRBD2	TRBJ2-3	17	TRBV27	-	CASIGRGGATSTDTQYF	TGTGCCAGCATCGGTCGGGGGGGCGCGACGAGCACAGATACGCAGTATTTT
-	TRBJ2-1	11	TRBV30	-	CAWSQGSEQFF	TGTGCCTGGAGCCAAGGTAGTGAGCAGTTCTTC
-	TRBJ2-2	13	TRBV28	-	CASSLQFTGELFF	TGTGCCAGCAGTTTACAGTTCACCGGGGAGCTGTTTTTT
TRBD2	TRBJ2-1	17	TRBV27	-	CASSFRGLAGGYNEQFF	TGTGCCAGCAGTTTTCGGGGACTAGCGGGGGGCTACAATGAGCAGTTCTTC
-	TRBJ2-1	15	TRBV7-2	-	CASSHKDGSYNEQFF	TGTGCCAGCAGCCACAAGGACGGCTCCTACAATGAGCAGTTCTTC
-	TRBJ1-5	16	TRBV5-8	-	CASSFTGISGNQPQHF	TGTGCCAGCAGCTTTACAGGGATTTCGGGCAATCAGCCCCAGCATTTT
TRBD2	TRBJ2-1	17	TRBV14	-	CASSQDGPSGSYNEQFF	TGTGCCAGCAGCCAAGATGGTCCTAGCGGGAGCTACAATGAGCAGTTCTTC